This T cell receptor (beta chain) comes out of a study of blood T cells in healthy people across ages. Across the whole study: For every two T cells, template switching captured about one barcoded beta molecule.

V was trimmed by 1 base and J by 0 bases, leaving 10 bases between them. The CDR3 sequence is 15 residues long. Per the germline V gene, CDR1 is SNHLY and CDR2 is FYNNEI. Next came a second PCR, run for about 7 to 12 cycles, which used a sample-barcoded 5' primer along with a J-beta primer mix. All samples gave at least 3 million CDR3-containing paired-end reads. TCRdb used MiXCR to reprocess the 5' RACE reads, holding one entry per CDR3 protein. The sample contains 590,000 or so distinct CDR3 sequences, less than 35% of which appear only once. This clonotype has ten or more counts. This receptor was identified in a woman aged 80 or over in good health. The chain carries TRBV2 and TRBJ2-7; possibly TRBD1 for D (5 bases). Sequencing was done on a sample of blood. CDR3 DNA sequence: TGTGCCAGCAGTGAAGGGGGCGTCAGCTCCTACGAGCAGTACTTC. Protein product: CASSEGGVSSYEQYF.